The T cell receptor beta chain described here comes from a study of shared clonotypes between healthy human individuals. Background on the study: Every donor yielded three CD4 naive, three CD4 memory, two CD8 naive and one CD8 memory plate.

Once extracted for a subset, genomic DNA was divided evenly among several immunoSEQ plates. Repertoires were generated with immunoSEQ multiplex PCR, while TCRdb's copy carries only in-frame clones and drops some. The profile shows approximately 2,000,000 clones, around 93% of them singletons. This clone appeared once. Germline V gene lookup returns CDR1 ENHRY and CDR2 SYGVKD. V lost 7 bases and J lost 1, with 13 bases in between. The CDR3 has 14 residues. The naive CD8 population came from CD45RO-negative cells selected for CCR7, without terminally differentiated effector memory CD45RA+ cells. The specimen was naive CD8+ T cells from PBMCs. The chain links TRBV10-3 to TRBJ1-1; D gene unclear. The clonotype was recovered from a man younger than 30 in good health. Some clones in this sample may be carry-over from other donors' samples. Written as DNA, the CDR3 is TGTGCCATCAAGGAGGGCTCGGGGAACACTGAAGCTTTCTTT. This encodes CAIKEGSGNTEAFF.